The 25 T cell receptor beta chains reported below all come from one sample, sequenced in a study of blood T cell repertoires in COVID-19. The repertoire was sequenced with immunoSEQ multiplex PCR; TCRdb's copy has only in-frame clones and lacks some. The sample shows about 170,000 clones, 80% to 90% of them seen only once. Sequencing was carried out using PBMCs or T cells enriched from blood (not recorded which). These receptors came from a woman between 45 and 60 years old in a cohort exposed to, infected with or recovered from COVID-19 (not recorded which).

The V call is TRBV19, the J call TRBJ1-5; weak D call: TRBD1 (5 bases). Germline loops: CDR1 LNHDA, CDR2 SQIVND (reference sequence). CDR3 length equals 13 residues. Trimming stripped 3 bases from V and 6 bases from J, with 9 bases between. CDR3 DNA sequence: TGTGCCAGTAGTATTAGGGGCGGTCAGCCCCAGCATTTT. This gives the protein CASSIRGGQPQHF.

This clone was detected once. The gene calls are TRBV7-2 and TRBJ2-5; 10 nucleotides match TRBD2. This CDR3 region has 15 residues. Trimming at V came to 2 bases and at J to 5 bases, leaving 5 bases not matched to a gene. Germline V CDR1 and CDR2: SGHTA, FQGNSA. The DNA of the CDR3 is TGTGCCAGCAGCTTAAGGAGCGGGGGGGTGGAGACCCAGTACTTC. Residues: CASSLRSGGVETQYF.

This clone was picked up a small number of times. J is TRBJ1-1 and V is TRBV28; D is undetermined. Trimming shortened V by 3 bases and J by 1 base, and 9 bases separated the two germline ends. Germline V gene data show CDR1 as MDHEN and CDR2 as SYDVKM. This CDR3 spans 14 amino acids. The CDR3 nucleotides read TGTGCCAGCAGTTTGCGGATGTCGAACACTGAAGCTTTCTTT. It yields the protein CASSLRMSNTEAFF.

CDR3 region: CASSLSSVSGNTIYF. The CDR3 DNA is TGTGCCAGCAGTTTATCTTCGGTCTCTGGAAACACCATATATTTT. The genes are TRBV27 and TRBJ1-3; no reliable D call. In germline, CDR1 is MNHEY, CDR2 SMNVEV (reference sequence). The CDR3 extends over 15 amino acids. With 0 bases removed from V and 0 bases from J, the gap between germline ends came to 6 bases.

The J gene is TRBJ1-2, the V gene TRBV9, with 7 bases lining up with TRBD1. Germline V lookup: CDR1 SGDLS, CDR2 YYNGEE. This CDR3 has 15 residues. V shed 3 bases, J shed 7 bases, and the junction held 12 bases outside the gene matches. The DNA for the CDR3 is TGTGCCAGCAGCGCCGGAGGGACAGCCGCCGGTGGCTACACCTTC. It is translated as CASSAGGTAAGGYTF.

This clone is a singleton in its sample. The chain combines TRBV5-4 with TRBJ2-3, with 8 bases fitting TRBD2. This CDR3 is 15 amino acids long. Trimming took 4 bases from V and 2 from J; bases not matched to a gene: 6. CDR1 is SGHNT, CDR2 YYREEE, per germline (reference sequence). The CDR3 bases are TGTGCCAGCAGCGAAACTAGCGGCGCCACAGATACGCAGTATTTT. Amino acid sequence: CASSETSGATDTQYF.

CDR3 sequence (DNA): TGTGCCAGCAGCCCAGGGGCCGTGAACGAGCAGTTCTTC. It codes for CASSPGAVNEQFF. The rearrangement links TRBV11-2 to TRBJ2-1; tentative D call: TRBD1 (6 bases). Germline assignment: CDR1 SGHAT and CDR2 FQNNGV. The CDR3 runs 13 residues. V lost 5 bases, J lost 10 bases, and 15 bases lay in between.

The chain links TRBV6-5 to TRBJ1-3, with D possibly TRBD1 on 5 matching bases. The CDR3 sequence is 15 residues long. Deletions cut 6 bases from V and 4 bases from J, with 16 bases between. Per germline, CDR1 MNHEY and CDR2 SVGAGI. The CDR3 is CASSRAAGSGNTIYF. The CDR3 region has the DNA TGTGCCAGCAGCCGAGCCGCAGGGTCCGGAAACACCATATATTTT.

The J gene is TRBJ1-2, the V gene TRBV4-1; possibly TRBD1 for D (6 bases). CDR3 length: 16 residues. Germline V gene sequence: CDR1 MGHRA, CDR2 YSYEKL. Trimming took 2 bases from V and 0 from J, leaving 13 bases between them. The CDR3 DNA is TGCGCCAGCAGCCAAACTTCGACAGGTCCTAACTATGGCTACACCTTC. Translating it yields CASSQTSTGPNYGYTF.

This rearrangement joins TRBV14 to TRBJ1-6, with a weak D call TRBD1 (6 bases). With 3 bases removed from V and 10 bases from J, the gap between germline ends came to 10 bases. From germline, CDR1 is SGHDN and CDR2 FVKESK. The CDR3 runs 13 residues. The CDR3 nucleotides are TGTGCCAGCAGCCAGACAGGACAGTCACCCCTCCACTTT. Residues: CASSQTGQSPLHF.

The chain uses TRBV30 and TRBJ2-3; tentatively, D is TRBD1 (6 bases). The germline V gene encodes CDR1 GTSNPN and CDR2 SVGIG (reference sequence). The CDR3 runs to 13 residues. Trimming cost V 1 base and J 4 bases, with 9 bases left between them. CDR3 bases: TGTGCCTGGAGTGCTACAGGGCCAGATACGCAGTATTTT. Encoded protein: CAWSATGPDTQYF.

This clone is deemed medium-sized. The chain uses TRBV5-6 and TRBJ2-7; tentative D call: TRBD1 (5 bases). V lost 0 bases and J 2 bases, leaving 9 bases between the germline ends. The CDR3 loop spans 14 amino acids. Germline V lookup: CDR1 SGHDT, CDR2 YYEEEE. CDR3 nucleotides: TGTGCCAGCAGCTTGGGCAGGGCCACCTACGAGCAGTACTTC. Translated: CASSLGRATYEQYF.

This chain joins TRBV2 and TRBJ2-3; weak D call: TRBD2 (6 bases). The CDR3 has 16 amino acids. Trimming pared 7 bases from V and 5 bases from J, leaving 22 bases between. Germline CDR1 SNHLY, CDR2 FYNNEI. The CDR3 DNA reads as TGTGCCAGCATAGTCCAGGGACTGTTAAAGGGAGATACGCAGTATTTT. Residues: CASIVQGLLKGDTQYF.

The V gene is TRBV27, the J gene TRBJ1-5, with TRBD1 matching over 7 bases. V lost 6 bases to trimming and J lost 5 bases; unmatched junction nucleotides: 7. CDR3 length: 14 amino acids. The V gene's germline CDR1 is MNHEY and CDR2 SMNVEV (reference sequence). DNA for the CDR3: TGTGCCAGCAGACTAGGGGGCATGGATCAGCCCCAGCATTTT. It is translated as CASRLGGMDQPQHF.

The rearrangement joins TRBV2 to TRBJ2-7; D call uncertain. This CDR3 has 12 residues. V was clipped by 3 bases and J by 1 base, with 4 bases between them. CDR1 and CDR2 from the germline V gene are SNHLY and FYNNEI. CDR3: CASSDRSYEQYF. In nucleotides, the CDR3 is TGTGCCAGCAGTGACAGATCCTACGAGCAGTACTTC.

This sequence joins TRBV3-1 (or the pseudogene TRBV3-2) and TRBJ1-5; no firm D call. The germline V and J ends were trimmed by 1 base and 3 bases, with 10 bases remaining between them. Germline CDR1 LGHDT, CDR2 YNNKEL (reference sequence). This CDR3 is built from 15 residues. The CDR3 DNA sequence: TGTGCCAGCAGCCAAGGTCGCGGTCCCAATCAGCCCCAGCATTTT. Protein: CASSQGRGPNQPQHF.

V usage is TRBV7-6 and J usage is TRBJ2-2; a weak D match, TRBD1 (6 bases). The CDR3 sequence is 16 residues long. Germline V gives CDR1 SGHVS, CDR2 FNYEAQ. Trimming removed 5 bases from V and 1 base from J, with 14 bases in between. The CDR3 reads CASSRTRTENTGELFF. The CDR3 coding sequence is TGTGCCAGCAGCCGAACCCGGACAGAGAACACCGGGGAGCTGTTTTTT. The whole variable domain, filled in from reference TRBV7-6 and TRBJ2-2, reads GAGVSQSPRYKVTKRGQDVALRCDPISGHVSLYWYRQALGQGPEFLTYFNYEAQQDKSGLPNDRFSAERPEGSISTLTIQRTEQRDSAMYRCASSRTRTENTGELFFGEGSRLTVL.

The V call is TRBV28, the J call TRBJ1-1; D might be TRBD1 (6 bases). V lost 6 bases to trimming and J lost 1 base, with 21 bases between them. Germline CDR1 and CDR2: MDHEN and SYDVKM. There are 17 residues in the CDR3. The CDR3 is CASRGPAFGTRNTEAFF. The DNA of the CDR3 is TGTGCCAGCAGGGGCCCGGCGTTTGGGACAAGGAACACTGAAGCTTTCTTT.

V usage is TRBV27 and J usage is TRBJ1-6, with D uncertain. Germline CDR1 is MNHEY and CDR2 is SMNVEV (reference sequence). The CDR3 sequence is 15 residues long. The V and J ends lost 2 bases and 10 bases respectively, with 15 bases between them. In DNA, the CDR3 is TGTGCCAGCAGTTTAGGTTCGGGATTTAGGTCACCCCTCCACTTT. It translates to CASSLGSGFRSPLHF.

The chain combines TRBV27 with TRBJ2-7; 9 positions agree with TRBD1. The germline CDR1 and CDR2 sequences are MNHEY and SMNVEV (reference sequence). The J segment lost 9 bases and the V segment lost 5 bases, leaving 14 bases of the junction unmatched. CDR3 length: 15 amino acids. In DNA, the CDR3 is TGTGCCAGCAGTCCCCGTCCCGGGACAGGGTTCGGGCAGTACTTC. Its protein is CASSPRPGTGFGQYF.

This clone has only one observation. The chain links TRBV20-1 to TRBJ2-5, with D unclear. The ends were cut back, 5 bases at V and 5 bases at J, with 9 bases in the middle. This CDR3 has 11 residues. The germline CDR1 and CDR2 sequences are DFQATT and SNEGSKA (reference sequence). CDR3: CSAPLLETQYF. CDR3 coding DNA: TGCAGTGCTCCCCTCCTCGAGACCCAGTACTTC.

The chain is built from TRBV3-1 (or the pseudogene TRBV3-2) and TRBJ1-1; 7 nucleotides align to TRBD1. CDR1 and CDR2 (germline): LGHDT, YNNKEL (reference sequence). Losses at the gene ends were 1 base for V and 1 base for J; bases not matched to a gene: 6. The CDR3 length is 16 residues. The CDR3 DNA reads TGTGCCAGCAGCCAAGCAGGAGGGGGCAAGAACACTGAAGCTTTCTTT. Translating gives CASSQAGGGKNTEAFF.

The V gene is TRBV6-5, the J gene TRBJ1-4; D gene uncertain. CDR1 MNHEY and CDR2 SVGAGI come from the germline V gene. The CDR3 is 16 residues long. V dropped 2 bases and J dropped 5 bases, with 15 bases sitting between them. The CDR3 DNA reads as TGTGCCAGCAGTTACGGCTTCGGAAGCGGGAATGAAAAACTGTTTTTT. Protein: CASSYGFGSGNEKLFF.

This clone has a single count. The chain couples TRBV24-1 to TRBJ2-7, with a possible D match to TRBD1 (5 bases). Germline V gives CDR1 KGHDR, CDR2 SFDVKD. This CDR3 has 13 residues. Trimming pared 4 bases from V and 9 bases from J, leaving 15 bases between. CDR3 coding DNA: TGTGCCACCAGTGAACCACCAGGGTCCCTGCAGTACTTC. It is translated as CATSEPPGSLQYF.

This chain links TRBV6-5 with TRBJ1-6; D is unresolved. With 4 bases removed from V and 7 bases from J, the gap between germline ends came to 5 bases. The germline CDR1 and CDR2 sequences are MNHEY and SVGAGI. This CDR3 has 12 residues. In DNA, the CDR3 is TGTGCCAGCAGTTCCCCGAATTCACCCCTCCACTTT. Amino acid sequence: CASSSPNSPLHF.